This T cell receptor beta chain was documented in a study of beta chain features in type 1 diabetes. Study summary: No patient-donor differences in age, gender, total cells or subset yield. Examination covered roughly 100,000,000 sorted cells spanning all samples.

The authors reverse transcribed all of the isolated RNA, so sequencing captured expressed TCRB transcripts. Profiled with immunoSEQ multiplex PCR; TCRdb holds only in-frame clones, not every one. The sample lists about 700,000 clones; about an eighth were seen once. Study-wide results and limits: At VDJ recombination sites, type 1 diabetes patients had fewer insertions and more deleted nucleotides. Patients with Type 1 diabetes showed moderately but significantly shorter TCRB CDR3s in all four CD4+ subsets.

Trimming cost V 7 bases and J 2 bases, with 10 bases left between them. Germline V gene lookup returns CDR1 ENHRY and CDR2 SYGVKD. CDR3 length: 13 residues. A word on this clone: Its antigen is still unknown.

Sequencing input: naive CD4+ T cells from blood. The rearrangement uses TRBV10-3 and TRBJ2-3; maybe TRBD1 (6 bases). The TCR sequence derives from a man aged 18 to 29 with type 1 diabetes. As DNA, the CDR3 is TGTGCCATCAATCAGGGGAACACAGATACGCAGTATTTT. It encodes CAINQGNTDTQYF.